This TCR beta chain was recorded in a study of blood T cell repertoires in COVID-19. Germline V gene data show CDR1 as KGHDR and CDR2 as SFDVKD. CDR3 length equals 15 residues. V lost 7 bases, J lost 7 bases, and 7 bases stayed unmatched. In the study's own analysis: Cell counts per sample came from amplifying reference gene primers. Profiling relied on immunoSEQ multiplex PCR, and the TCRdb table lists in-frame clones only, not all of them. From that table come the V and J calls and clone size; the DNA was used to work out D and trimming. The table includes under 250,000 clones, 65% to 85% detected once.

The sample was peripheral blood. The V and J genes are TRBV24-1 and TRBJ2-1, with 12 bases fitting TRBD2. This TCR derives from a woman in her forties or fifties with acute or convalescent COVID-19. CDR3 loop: CATSELAGGKNEQFF. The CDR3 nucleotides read TGTGCCACCAGCGAACTAGCGGGAGGAAAAAATGAGCAGTTCTTC.